A selection of T cell receptor beta chains follows, all from one sample in a study of cytomegalovirus exposure and HLA in healthy donors. The assay was immunoSEQ multiplex PCR, and TCRdb's table has in-frame clones only and misses some. The sample lists about 130,000 clones; around three quarters were seen once. Sequencing was carried out using PBMCs. The receptor source for this set is a man aged 40-55 years in good health and CMV-seronegative. CDR3s include the opening cysteine and the closing phenylalanine or tryptophan. Each record gives: clone size, J gene, V gene, D gene, CDR3 protein, CDR3 DNA. The D gene is left open where the match is weak. Some rows mark clone size as missing; the rest say once, few, many or name a class of expanded clone.

few	TRBJ1-4	TRBV6-1	TRBD1	CASIRDRLGEKLFF	TGTGCCAGCATCCGGGACAGGCTGGGTGAAAAACTGTTTTTT
.	TRBJ1-2	TRBV28	TRBD1	CASSPSWDRGLSNYGYTF	TGTGCCAGCAGTCCGTCCTGGGACAGGGGGCTATCTAACTATGGCTACACCTTC
.	TRBJ2-2	TRBV5-1	.	CASSPGGNTGELFF	TGCGCCAGCAGCCCCGGGGGGAACACCGGGGAGCTGTTTTTT
once	TRBJ2-7	TRBV29-1	.	CSAVSRSGEQYF	TGCAGCGCGGTTTCAAGATCCGGCGAGCAGTACTTC
.	TRBJ1-1	TRBV16	.	CASSRAQNTEAFF	TGTGCCAGCAGCCGCGCGCAGAACACTGAAGCTTTCTTT
once	TRBJ2-2	TRBV7-9	TRBD2	CASSLPGLVGGELFF	TGTGCCAGCAGCCTACCAGGACTAGTCGGCGGGGAGCTGTTTTTT
.	TRBJ1-2	TRBV30	.	CAWRGGDGRYINTDGYTF	TGTGCCTGGAGGGGAGGGGACGGCAGGTATATTAATACGGATGGCTACACCTTC
.	TRBJ2-7	TRBV27	TRBD1	CASSSESQGAEEQYF	TGTGCCAGCAGTTCAGAGAGTCAGGGGGCAGAGGAGCAGTACTTC
.	TRBJ1-5	TRBV13	.	CASSLGRYSNQPQHF	TGTGCCAGCAGCTTAGGCAGGTATAGCAATCAGCCCCAGCATTTT
.	TRBJ1-5	TRBV6-6	TRBD1	CASSPPGQGGNQPQHF	TGTGCCAGCAGTCCCCCGGGACAGGGAGGCAATCAGCCCCAGCATTTT
.	TRBJ1-1	TRBV18	.	CASSPGLNTEAFF	TGTGCCAGCTCACCGGGACTTAACACTGAAGCTTTCTTT
.	TRBJ2-5	TRBV27	.	CASSQGAGWETQYF	TGTGCCAGCAGTCAAGGGGCAGGGTGGGAGACCCAGTACTTC
.	TRBJ1-6	TRBV28	TRBD1	CASSLYHGTGDPNSPLHF	TGTGCCAGCAGTTTATATCATGGGACAGGGGATCCTAATTCACCCCTCCACTTT
.	TRBJ2-5	TRBV7-2	.	CASSLSVGETQYF	TGTGCCAGCAGCTTATCGGTCGGAGAGACCCAGTACTTC
.	TRBJ2-7	TRBV6-1	.	CASITQAGLPHEQYF	TGTGCCAGCATTACACAGGCCGGTCTCCCCCACGAGCAGTACTTC
.	TRBJ1-2	TRBV28	.	CASSTTGPSGYTF	TGTGCCAGCAGTACTACAGGCCCCTCTGGCTACACCTTC
.	TRBJ2-7	TRBV29-1	TRBD2	CSVLAGRFPYEQYF	TGCAGCGTCCTAGCGGGAAGGTTCCCCTACGAGCAGTACTTC
.	TRBJ2-1	TRBV29-1	.	CSVLPSRDYNEQFF	TGCAGCGTTCTCCCTAGTCGAGACTACAATGAGCAGTTCTTC
.	TRBJ1-1	TRBV18	TRBD1	CASSSQGQMNTEAFF	TGTGCCAGCTCATCTCAGGGACAGATGAACACTGAAGCTTTCTTT
.	TRBJ2-3	TRBV10-3	.	CAISDTTRGDTQYF	TGTGCCATCAGTGACACTACTAGGGGGGATACGCAGTATTTT
.	TRBJ1-4	TRBV28	.	CASKNRRQNEKLFF	TGTGCCAGCAAAAACAGGCGCCAAAATGAAAAACTGTTTTTT
.	TRBJ2-1	TRBV7-9	.	CASSLLDAHPYEQFF	TGTGCCAGCAGCTTGCTAGACGCCCACCCGTATGAGCAGTTCTTC
.	TRBJ2-6	TRBV15	TRBD1	CATSRDDSWRQGLGANVLTF	TGTGCCACCAGCAGAGATGATTCTTGGAGACAGGGGTTAGGGGCCAACGTCCTGACTTTC
.	TRBJ2-1	TRBV2	TRBD2	CASISWGLAGGHYNEQFF	TGTGCCAGCATCTCCTGGGGTCTAGCGGGGGGCCATTACAATGAGCAGTTCTTC
.	TRBJ1-1	TRBV5-6	.	CASTPQGMDTEAFF	TGTGCCAGCACCCCGCAGGGGATGGACACTGAAGCTTTCTTT
.	TRBJ2-2	TRBV7-2	.	CASSSHGRPGELFF	TGTGCCAGCAGCTCCCACGGGAGACCAGGGGAGCTGTTTTTT
.	TRBJ2-1	TRBV9	.	CASSAPDSGAFIDEQFF	TGTGCCAGCAGCGCTCCCGATAGCGGAGCGTTCATAGATGAGCAGTTCTTC
.	TRBJ1-1	TRBV6-5	TRBD1	CASSYGTGGVTEAFF	TGTGCCAGCAGTTACGGGACAGGGGGCGTCACTGAAGCTTTCTTT
few	TRBJ1-5	TRBV6-1	.	CASSSKQGQPQHF	TGTGCCAGCAGTTCGAAACAGGGTCAGCCCCAGCATTTT
.	TRBJ1-2	TRBV28	.	CASSLLADFFYGYTF	TGTGCCAGCAGTTTACTGGCAGACTTCTTCTATGGCTACACCTTC
.	TRBJ2-1	TRBV10-2	.	CASSEQAYNEQFF	TGCGCCAGCAGTGAGCAGGCGTACAATGAGCAGTTCTTC
.	TRBJ2-2	TRBV5-1	TRBD1	CASSFVQGINTGELFF	TGCGCCAGCAGCTTTGTACAGGGGATAAACACCGGGGAGCTGTTTTTT
many	TRBJ2-2	TRBV14	.	CASSHPNPTPRLNTGELFF	TGTGCCAGCAGCCACCCTAATCCCACCCCGCGGCTGAACACCGGGGAGCTGTTTTTT
once	TRBJ2-3	TRBV28	.	CASSFSQGSTDTQYF	TGTGCCAGCAGTTTCTCTCAGGGGAGTACAGATACGCAGTATTTT
.	TRBJ1-5	TRBV19	TRBD1	CASSGTGGTQPQHF	TGTGCCAGTAGTGGAACAGGGGGGACTCAGCCCCAGCATTTT
.	TRBJ1-1	TRBV5-4	.	CASSSLQGMNTEAFF	TGTGCCAGCAGCAGCCTACAGGGTATGAACACTGAAGCTTTCTTT
.	TRBJ1-4	TRBV7-9	.	CASSAPPRVEKLFF	TGTGCCAGCAGCGCCCCCCCCAGGGTTGAAAAACTGTTTTTT
.	TRBJ1-6	TRBV7-9	TRBD1	CASSGHTGEAYNSPLHF	TGTGCCAGCAGCGGGCACACAGGGGAGGCCTATAATTCACCCCTCCACTTT
.	TRBJ2-3	TRBV5-1	TRBD2	CASRAGGAQDTQYF	TGCGCCAGCAGGGCCGGGGGGGCCCAAGATACGCAGTATTTT
.	TRBJ1-5	TRBV27	TRBD1	CASSDRGNQPQHF	TGTGCCAGCAGCGACAGGGGAAATCAGCCCCAGCATTTT